These 3 T cell receptor beta chains came from one sample sequenced in a study of a mutant IDH1 vaccine in newly diagnosed glioma. Produced via immunoSEQ multiplex PCR; TCRdb's table is partial and in-frame only. The sample contains around 56,000 clones, roughly 81% of which appear only once. No antigen has been identified for these receptors. This sample's time point: week 23, last vaccination. Doses comprised 300 ug of mutant IDH1 20-mer peptide each, plus topical imiquimod. The material sequenced was PBMCs, taken from a glioma patient whose treatment included an IDH1 peptide vaccine. All receptors derive from a woman aged 35 to 49 with glioma. Some clones in this sample may be carry-over from other donors' samples.

The table lists this clone with a count of one. This chain links TRBV5-6 with TRBJ2-7; the match to TRBD1 covers 7 bases. The V segment lost 4 bases and the J segment 2 bases; nucleotides outside the gene matches: 3. This CDR3 is 13 amino acids long. CDR1 is SGHDT, CDR2 YYEEEE, per germline. CDR3 nucleotide sequence: TGTGCCAGCAGCCAGGGGACAGCCTACGAGCAGTACTTC. Protein product: CASSQGTAYEQYF.

Of note for this clone: One end of the junction is discordant with germline, which a read error may explain. The V gene is TRBV4-1, the J gene TRBJ1-5; TRBD1 is a possible D gene (5 bases). Germline V gives CDR1 MGHRA, CDR2 YSYEKL. This CDR3 has 16 amino acids. CDR3 nucleotide sequence: TGCGCCAGCAGACAAGATTGGAGGGGTGTCAATCAGCCCCAGCATTTT. It specifies CASRQDWRGVNQPQHF.

Here the CDR3 DNA reads TGTGCCAGTAGTATACAGGGGGCTTATAGCAATCAGCCCCAGCATTTT. Protein: CASSIQGAYSNQPQHF. The chain couples TRBV19 to TRBJ1-5; TRBD1 agrees at 8 bases. The CDR3 consists of 16 residues. Germline lookup yields CDR1 LNHDA and CDR2 SQIVND (reference sequence). With V trimmed by 2 bases and J by 0 bases, 3 bases remained unmatched.